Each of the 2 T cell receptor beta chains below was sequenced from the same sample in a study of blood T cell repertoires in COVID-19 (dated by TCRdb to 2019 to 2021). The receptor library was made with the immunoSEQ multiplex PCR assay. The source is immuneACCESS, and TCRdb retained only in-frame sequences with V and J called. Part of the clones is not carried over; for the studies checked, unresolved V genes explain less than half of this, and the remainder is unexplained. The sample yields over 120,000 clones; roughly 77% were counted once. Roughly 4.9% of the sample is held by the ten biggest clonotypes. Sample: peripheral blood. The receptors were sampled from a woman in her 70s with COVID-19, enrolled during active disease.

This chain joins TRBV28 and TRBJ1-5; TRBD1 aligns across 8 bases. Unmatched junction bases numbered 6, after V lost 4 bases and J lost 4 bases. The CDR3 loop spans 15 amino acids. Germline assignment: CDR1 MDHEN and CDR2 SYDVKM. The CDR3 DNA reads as TGTGCCAGCAGTTACAGGGGGTTGGGTAATCAGCCCCAGCATTTT. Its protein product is CASSYRGLGNQPQHF.

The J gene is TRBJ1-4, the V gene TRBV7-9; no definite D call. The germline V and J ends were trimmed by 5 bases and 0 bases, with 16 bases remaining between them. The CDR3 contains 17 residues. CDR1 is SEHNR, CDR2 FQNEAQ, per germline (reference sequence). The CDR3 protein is CASSPRERAATNEKLFF. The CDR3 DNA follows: TGTGCCAGCAGCCCCCGGGAGAGGGCGGCAACTAATGAAAAACTGTTTTTT.